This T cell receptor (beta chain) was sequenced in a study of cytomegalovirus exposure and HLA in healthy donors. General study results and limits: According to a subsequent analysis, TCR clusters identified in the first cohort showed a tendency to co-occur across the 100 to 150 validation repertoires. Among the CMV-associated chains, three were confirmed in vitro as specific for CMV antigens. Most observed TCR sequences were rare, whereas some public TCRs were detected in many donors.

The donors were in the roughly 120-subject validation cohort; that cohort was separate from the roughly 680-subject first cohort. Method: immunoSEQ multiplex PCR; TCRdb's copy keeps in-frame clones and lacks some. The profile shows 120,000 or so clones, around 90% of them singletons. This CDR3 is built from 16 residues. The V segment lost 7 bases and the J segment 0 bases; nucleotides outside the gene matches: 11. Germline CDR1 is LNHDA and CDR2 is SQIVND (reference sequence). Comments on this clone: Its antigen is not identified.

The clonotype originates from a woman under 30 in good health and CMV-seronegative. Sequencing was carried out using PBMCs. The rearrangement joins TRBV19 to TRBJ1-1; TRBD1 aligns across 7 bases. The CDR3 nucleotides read TGTGCCAGTATCAAAGACAGGGCTTCCTTGAACACTGAAGCTTTCTTT. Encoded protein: CASIKDRASLNTEAFF.